Listed below are T cell receptor beta chains from one sample, sequenced in a study of CD8 T cells in ankylosing spondylitis. TCRdb ran MiXCR on the 5' RACE reads and lists one entry per CDR3 protein. The sample has 200,000 to 250,000 distinct CDR3 sequences, around 19% seen once. Sequences were obtained from blood, either unsorted or a sorted T cell fraction (not recorded which). These receptors were collected from a male donor with ankylosing spondylitis. Each CDR3 is given with its conserved first and last residue. The D gene is left open where the match is weak. Not all rows give a size; the values are once, few, many and, for expanded clones, a class.

CDR3nt: TGTGCCAGCAGGCCCGGGACTAGCGGGCGAGGGGATACGCAGTATTTT
CDR3aa: CASRPGTSGRGDTQYF
v_gene: TRBV12-3/TRBV12-4
j_gene: TRBJ2-3
d_gene: TRBD2
abundance: many

CDR3nt: TGTGCCAGTAGTACAGGACCGGCCGGGGAGCTGTTTTTT
CDR3aa: CASSTGPAGELFF
v_gene: TRBV19
j_gene: TRBJ2-2
d_gene: .
abundance: .

CDR3nt: TGTGCCACCCAGTCGGGAAGCGCATCTGAAGCTTTCTTT
CDR3aa: CATQSGSASEAFF
v_gene: TRBV12-3/TRBV12-4
j_gene: TRBJ1-1
d_gene: .
abundance: few

CDR3nt: TGTGCCAGCAGCCAAGAAGAGGGGGCGGGCACTGAAGCTTTCTTT
CDR3aa: CASSQEEGAGTEAFF
v_gene: TRBV4-2
j_gene: TRBJ1-1
d_gene: TRBD1
abundance: once

CDR3nt: TGTGCCAGCAGCCGGGGACAGGGGGAACGGGAGCTGTTTTTT
CDR3aa: CASSRGQGERELFF
v_gene: TRBV5-4
j_gene: TRBJ2-2
d_gene: TRBD1
abundance: .

CDR3nt: TGTGCCATCAGGGACATCCCTGGGGAGCAGTACTTC
CDR3aa: CAIRDIPGEQYF
v_gene: TRBV10-3
j_gene: TRBJ2-7
d_gene: .
abundance: few

CDR3nt: TGTGCCAGCAGCTTAATGGGCGACAGGGCGGTGGAAGCTTTCTTT
CDR3aa: CASSLMGDRAVEAFF
v_gene: TRBV7-9
j_gene: TRBJ1-1
d_gene: TRBD1
abundance: few

CDR3nt: TGTGCCAGCATTCTTCAGGGAAGCACAGATACGCAGTATTTT
CDR3aa: CASILQGSTDTQYF
v_gene: TRBV12-3/TRBV12-4
j_gene: TRBJ2-3
d_gene: .
abundance: few

CDR3nt: TGCGCCAGCAGCCAAGTCTACGGACACACTGAAGCTTTCTTT
CDR3aa: CASSQVYGHTEAFF
v_gene: TRBV4-1
j_gene: TRBJ1-1
d_gene: .
abundance: few

CDR3nt: TGTGCCAGCAGCTTAGGCGACAGGGCGTCGGAAAACATTCAGTACTTC
CDR3aa: CASSLGDRASENIQYF
v_gene: TRBV13
j_gene: TRBJ2-4
d_gene: TRBD1
abundance: .

CDR3nt: TGTGCCAGCATCGATGACCCAGCAACTAACTATGGCTACACCTTC
CDR3aa: CASIDDPATNYGYTF
v_gene: TRBV2
j_gene: TRBJ1-2
d_gene: .
abundance: .

CDR3nt: TGCAGTGCTACTCACACGAACACTGAAGCTTTCTTT
CDR3aa: CSATHTNTEAFF
v_gene: TRBV20-1
j_gene: TRBJ1-1
d_gene: .
abundance: .

CDR3nt: TGTGCCAGCAGCTTAGTCGCTAGCGGGTACAATGAGCAGTTCTTC
CDR3aa: CASSLVASGYNEQFF
v_gene: TRBV11-3
j_gene: TRBJ2-1
d_gene: TRBD2
abundance: .

CDR3nt: TGCAGCGTTGCATCAGGGTTCTTGCAAGAGACCCAGTACTTC
CDR3aa: CSVASGFLQETQYF
v_gene: TRBV29-1
j_gene: TRBJ2-5
d_gene: .
abundance: .

CDR3nt: TGCGCCAGCAGCTTGAGCCGGAATTACCAAGAGACCCAGTACTTC
CDR3aa: CASSLSRNYQETQYF
v_gene: TRBV5-1
j_gene: TRBJ2-5
d_gene: .
abundance: few

CDR3nt: TGTGCCACCAGTGATTTGGACCCGGAGGATACGCAGTATTTT
CDR3aa: CATSDLDPEDTQYF
v_gene: TRBV24-1
j_gene: TRBJ2-3
d_gene: .
abundance: few

CDR3nt: TGCAGTGCTAGAACCTCCTGGGGGGAGGTAGGGGGCTCGTACGAGCAGTACTTC
CDR3aa: CSARTSWGEVGGSYEQYF
v_gene: TRBV20-1
j_gene: TRBJ2-7
d_gene: .
abundance: few

CDR3nt: TGTGCCACCTCGAACCGGAACCGGGTCGAAGCTTTCTTT
CDR3aa: CATSNRNRVEAFF
v_gene: TRBV27
j_gene: TRBJ1-1
d_gene: .
abundance: .

CDR3nt: TGTGCCAGTAGTCACCCCGGAACCCAAGAGACCCAGTACTTC
CDR3aa: CASSHPGTQETQYF
v_gene: TRBV19
j_gene: TRBJ2-5
d_gene: .
abundance: few

CDR3nt: TGCAGCGTTACCCCCGGGCCCTACGAGCAGTACTTC
CDR3aa: CSVTPGPYEQYF
v_gene: TRBV29-1
j_gene: TRBJ2-7
d_gene: .
abundance: few

CDR3nt: TGTGCCAGCAGAAGGACTAGCGGGGGGTCGGATACGCAGTATTTT
CDR3aa: CASRRTSGGSDTQYF
v_gene: TRBV27
j_gene: TRBJ2-3
d_gene: TRBD2
abundance: .

CDR3nt: TGTGCCAGCAGCTTATTGTACGGAGGGGACACCGGGGAGCTGTTTTTT
CDR3aa: CASSLLYGGDTGELFF
v_gene: TRBV7-6
j_gene: TRBJ2-2
d_gene: .
abundance: many

CDR3nt: TGTGCCAGCAGCTTAGATTCGTCTGAAGCTTTCTTT
CDR3aa: CASSLDSSEAFF
v_gene: TRBV7-8
j_gene: TRBJ1-1
d_gene: .
abundance: .

CDR3nt: TGTGCCAGCTCATTGTCCCGGGACCATAATTCACCCCTCCACTTT
CDR3aa: CASSLSRDHNSPLHF
v_gene: TRBV18
j_gene: TRBJ1-6
d_gene: .
abundance: .

CDR3nt: TGTGCCAGCAGCTTTTCCCCTAACTATGGCTACACCTTC
CDR3aa: CASSFSPNYGYTF
v_gene: TRBV11-2
j_gene: TRBJ1-2
d_gene: .
abundance: many

CDR3nt: TGCAGTGCTAGAGACTCGGACTTATACTACGAGCAGTACTTC
CDR3aa: CSARDSDLYYEQYF
v_gene: TRBV20-1
j_gene: TRBJ2-7
d_gene: .
abundance: .

CDR3nt: TGTGCCAGCAGTTTCGGAGAGGGTACTCGGTCCTACGAGCAGTACTTC
CDR3aa: CASSFGEGTRSYEQYF
v_gene: TRBV28
j_gene: TRBJ2-7
d_gene: .
abundance: .

CDR3nt: TGTGCCAGCAGTGTGCTAAGAGACCTCGGAAACACCATATATTTT
CDR3aa: CASSVLRDLGNTIYF
v_gene: TRBV6-1
j_gene: TRBJ1-3
d_gene: .
abundance: few

CDR3nt: TGTGCCAGCAGCCCCCTAGGAGGGCCGGACGAGCAGTACTTC
CDR3aa: CASSPLGGPDEQYF
v_gene: TRBV12-3/TRBV12-4
j_gene: TRBJ2-7
d_gene: .
abundance: .

CDR3nt: TGTGCCAGCAGTCAAGGGACAGGGGAAGGGGCCGGGGAGCTGTTTTTT
CDR3aa: CASSQGTGEGAGELFF
v_gene: TRBV27
j_gene: TRBJ2-2
d_gene: TRBD1
abundance: .

CDR3nt: TGTGCCAGCAGCCAAGGTAGCGGGATATACGAGCAGTACTTC
CDR3aa: CASSQGSGIYEQYF
v_gene: TRBV4-2
j_gene: TRBJ2-7
d_gene: TRBD2
abundance: once

CDR3nt: TGTGCCAGTAAGTCTGACGCGGGGGTTTTCACTGAAGCTTTCTTT
CDR3aa: CASKSDAGVFTEAFF
v_gene: TRBV19
j_gene: TRBJ1-1
d_gene: .
abundance: .

CDR3nt: TGTGCCAGCAGCCCCGGGGGAGAATACAATGAGCAGTTCTTC
CDR3aa: CASSPGGEYNEQFF
v_gene: TRBV7-6
j_gene: TRBJ2-1
d_gene: .
abundance: few

CDR3nt: TGTGCCAGCAGCTTGTGGGCAGGGTTGGGTGAAGCTTTCTTT
CDR3aa: CASSLWAGLGEAFF
v_gene: TRBV5-6
j_gene: TRBJ1-1
d_gene: .
abundance: .

CDR3nt: TGTGCCAGTAGTATGACTAGCGGATCCTACGAGCAGTACTTC
CDR3aa: CASSMTSGSYEQYF
v_gene: TRBV19
j_gene: TRBJ2-7
d_gene: TRBD2
abundance: few

CDR3nt: TGTGCCAGCTCACCAGGAGCTAGCTACGAGCAGTACTTC
CDR3aa: CASSPGASYEQYF
v_gene: TRBV18
j_gene: TRBJ2-7
d_gene: .
abundance: many

CDR3nt: TGTGCCAGCAGCGTAGAAGGCGGGGGGACCGGGAACGAGCAGTACTTC
CDR3aa: CASSVEGGGTGNEQYF
v_gene: TRBV9
j_gene: TRBJ2-7
d_gene: TRBD2
abundance: many

CDR3nt: TGTGCCAGCAGCCCCCTGACAGGGGCGGGCTATGGCTACACCTTC
CDR3aa: CASSPLTGAGYGYTF
v_gene: TRBV27
j_gene: TRBJ1-2
d_gene: TRBD1
abundance: few

CDR3nt: TGCAGTGCTAGAGGACCCCCGAGCGGGAGCACAGATACGCAGTATTTT
CDR3aa: CSARGPPSGSTDTQYF
v_gene: TRBV20-1
j_gene: TRBJ2-3
d_gene: .
abundance: many

CDR3nt: TGTGCCAGCAGCCCGAGCGGGGCTCCGGGGTCAGATACGCAGTATTTT
CDR3aa: CASSPSGAPGSDTQYF
v_gene: TRBV6-4
j_gene: TRBJ2-3
d_gene: TRBD2
abundance: .

CDR3nt: TGCGCCAGCAATTTAGGGGGGCAGGGCAATCAGCCCCAGCATTTT
CDR3aa: CASNLGGQGNQPQHF
v_gene: TRBV10-2
j_gene: TRBJ1-5
d_gene: .
abundance: few